This T cell receptor beta chain was sequenced in a study of blood T cell repertoires in COVID-19 (dated by TCRdb to 2018 to 2020). About the full investigation: The collaborator samples originated in the United States, Italy and Spain and spanned the acute and convalescent phases of COVID-19. The prospective study material was composed of cDNA or gDNA derived from T cells, B-cell-depleted T cells, or PBMCs. Subjects who had been exposed to COVID-19, were actively infected with it, or had recovered from it provided the deeply sampled blood TCRbeta repertoires that made up the dataset. A freely available public database, intended as a resource for researchers studying the immune response to SARS-CoV-2, is where the repertoires were released. Samples were obtained from the ongoing ImmuneRACE study (first 160 participants) and from roughly 1,300 subjects provided by 6 global collaborators. A de-identified subject ID, COVID-19 status, age in years and sex were almost always included in the sample metadata. Where HLA class I and class II types were available, the types were taken from metadata supplied by the sample provider, not from assay-based typing.

The collaborating institutions used their own protocols to collect whole blood in K2EDTA tubes. For TCRbeta analysis, collaborators shipped samples in one of three forms: frozen whole blood, isolated PBMCs, or DNA extracted from either of those sample types. In the case of this clone: What antigen it recognizes has not been identified. No qualities accompany the bases; no much larger clone lies one base away.

The CDR3 runs 18 amino acids, cysteine and phenylalanine included. Kept here is only the CDR3 DNA, which spans 54 bases and is read in frame from base 1. Sequences LGHNA (CDR1) and YNFKEQ (CDR2) are obtained from the germline V gene. A distance of 18 bases separates the germline ends of V and J, which lose 0 bases and 4 bases respectively. The immunoSEQ Assay, a bias-controlled multiplex PCR, was used to amplify TCRbeta CDR3 regions from genomic DNA. The paper's data handling went like this. The number of nucleated cells in each sample was estimated by amplification of reference gene primers within the assay. Sequence reads were collapsed and filtered to measure the absolute abundance of every unique TCRbeta CDR3 rearrangement. Productive Simpson clonality was computed per sample as the square root of Simpson's diversity index over productive rearrangements. TCRdb provides this immuneACCESS table in a form limited to in-frame rearrangements. Some clones are lacking; in checked studies, under half of them reflect an unresolved V gene, and why the rest are absent is not known. V, J and clone size are taken as reported in that table, and D and trimming were inferred from the DNA itself. The sample table records roughly 29,000 clones; more than 70% of these occur just once. The top ten clonotypes cover 3.5% of the sample.

Results and caveats for the whole study, not just this receptor: Clinical and demographic metadata were provided uncurated, with the amount varying by source and participant.

The TCR originated in a human donor in a cohort sampled during active COVID-19. The specimen sequenced was peripheral blood. The sequence links TRBV4-2 to TRBJ1-4; the best D guess is TRBD1, with 5 bases matching. CDR3 sequence: CASSQDPTAGLVNEKLFF. The bases read TGTGCCAGCAGCCAAGACCCGACAGCGGGGTTGGTTAATGAAAAACTGTTTTTT.